The 17 T cell receptor beta chains below come from one sample, sequenced in a study of T cells after somatic rescue of genetic block. Generated by immunoSEQ multiplex PCR, the TCRdb table keeps only in-frame clones and is missing some. The sample shows some 70,000 clones, roughly 93% of them seen only once. What was sequenced was peripheral blood mononuclear cells (PBMCs). The receptors derive from a man aged 30-40 years.

V and J are TRBV28 and TRBJ1-5, with a weak D call TRBD1 (5 bases). The CDR3 totals 17 residues. V was cut by 5 bases and J by 2 bases, with 19 bases left in between. Germline-derived CDR1 and CDR2 are MDHEN and SYDVKM. For the CDR3, the DNA is TGTGCCAGCAGTACGCCCCAGGGTATGTTGGGCAATCAGCCCCAGCATTTT. Protein product: CASSTPQGMLGNQPQHF.

This clone was seen only once. V is TRBV5-4 and J is TRBJ2-6, with a tentative D call TRBD2 (6 bases). This CDR3 spans 17 amino acids. V was trimmed by 3 bases and J by 0 bases, leaving 13 bases between them. The germline V gene encodes CDR1 SGHNT and CDR2 YYREEE (reference sequence). In DNA, the CDR3 is TGTGCCAGCAGCTGGGGATGGGGGGTCTCTGGGGCCAACGTCCTGACTTTC. As protein: CASSWGWGVSGANVLTF.

This clone was seen only once. This rearrangement joins TRBV6-5 to TRBJ1-5; D is undetermined. The CDR3 sequence is 13 residues long. The V end lost 2 bases, the J end lost 6 bases, and 8 bases lay between the germline ends. Looked up from germline, CDR1 is MNHEY and CDR2 is SVGAGI. CDR3: CASSYTSVQPQHF. The DNA of the CDR3 is TGTGCCAGCAGTTACACCTCAGTTCAGCCCCAGCATTTT.

The rearrangement joins TRBV6-1 to TRBJ2-7; D might be TRBD1 (6 bases). This CDR3 is 13 amino acids long. Looked up from germline, CDR1 is MNHNS and CDR2 is SASEGT. V was trimmed by 10 bases and J by 0 bases, leaving 13 bases between them. The DNA of the CDR3 is TGTGCCACCCGGGACACAGGCTCCTACGAGCAGTACTTC. Its translation is CATRDTGSYEQYF.

A remark on this clone: The same CDR3 arises from other DNA sequences in this sample as well. The chain recombines TRBV7-9 with TRBJ2-7; D gene uncertain. Trimming left V 1 base short and J 2 bases short, with 3 bases between. CDR1 is SEHNR and CDR2 is FQNEAQ in the germline V gene (reference sequence). The CDR3 runs 12 residues. The CDR3 region is CASSLEPYEQYF. DNA of the CDR3: TGTGCCAGCAGCTTAGAACCCTACGAGCAGTACTTC.

The chain recombines TRBV18 with TRBJ2-5; D call uncertain. The better agreement between TRBJ2-7 and the DNA end casts doubt on the J call. Germline lookup yields CDR1 KGHSH and CDR2 LQKENI. CDR3 size: 13 residues. CDR3 region: CASSPPSSYEQYF. Written as DNA, the CDR3 is TGTGCCAGCTCACCACCAAGCTCCTACGAGCAGTACTTC.

The chain joins TRBV7-9 to TRBJ1-1; 9 bases fit TRBD1. V lost 4 bases to trimming and J lost 5 bases; unmatched junction nucleotides: 8. Germline CDR1 is SEHNR and CDR2 is FQNEAQ (reference sequence). The CDR3 is 15 residues long. The CDR3 loop is CASSSGQGTVTEAFF. Written as DNA, the CDR3 is TGTGCCAGCAGCTCGGGACAGGGAACGGTAACTGAAGCTTTCTTT.

The gene calls are TRBV5-1 and TRBJ2-5, with no clear D. This CDR3 spans 14 amino acids. Germline V gene lookup returns CDR1 SGHRS and CDR2 YFSETQ. Trimming shortened V by 0 bases and J by 5 bases, and 11 bases separated the two germline ends. CDR3 protein: CASSLEGNGETQYF. In DNA, the CDR3 is TGCGCCAGCAGCTTGGAGGGAAATGGGGAGACCCAGTACTTC.

The chain links TRBV5-4 to TRBJ2-5; 12 positions agree with TRBD2. Germline V gene lookup returns CDR1 SGHNT and CDR2 YYREEE (reference sequence). The CDR3 is made up of 16 amino acids. The ends lost 1 base at V and 2 bases at J; junction bases unmatched: 3. The CDR3 nucleotides read TGTGCCAGCAGCTTGTCTAGCGGGGGGGTTCAAGAGACCCAGTACTTC. This codes for CASSLSSGGVQETQYF. The variable domain in full, completed from reference TRBV5-4 and TRBJ2-5, reads ETGVTQSPTHLIKTRGQQVTLRCSSQSGHNTVSWYQQALGQGPQFIFQYYREEENGRGNFPPRFSGLQFPNYSSELNVNALELDDSALYLCASSLSSGGVQETQYFGPGTRLLVL.

The CDR3 sequence is CASSHPLRTGGSYNEQFF. The DNA for the CDR3 is TGTGCCAGCAGCCATCCTCTGAGGACAGGGGGTTCCTACAATGAGCAGTTCTTC. This chain connects TRBV4-2 to TRBJ2-1, with TRBD1 matching 10 bases. There are 18 residues in the CDR3. V dropped 3 bases and J dropped 1; count of bases not matched to a gene: 9. Germline V lookup: CDR1 LGHNA, CDR2 YNFKEQ.

The chain employs TRBV14 and TRBJ2-1, with D tentatively TRBD2 (6 bases). This CDR3 has 13 amino acids. Germline values: CDR1 SGHDN, CDR2 FVKESK. Trimming removed 1 base from V and 12 bases from J, with 13 bases in between. The chain's CDR3 is CASSQGRERSQFF. CDR3 sequence (DNA): TGTGCCAGCAGCCAAGGCCGGGAGCGGTCGCAGTTCTTC. Based on the CDR3 plus reference TRBV14 and TRBJ2-1, the full variable domain is EAGVTQFPSHSVIEKGQTVTLRCDPISGHDNLYWYRRVMGKEIKFLLHFVKESKQDESGMPNNRFLAERTGGTYSTLKVQPAELEDSGVYFCASSQGRERSQFFGPGTRLTVL.

This clone has just a few counts. The V call is TRBV7-6, the J call TRBJ2-2; no clear D. V was cut by 8 bases and J by 2 bases, with 12 bases left in between. The germline V gene has CDR1 SGHVS and CDR2 FNYEAQ. This CDR3 is built from 14 residues. The DNA of the CDR3 is TGTGCCAGCGGAGTGGCAACTAACACCGGGGAGCTGTTTTTT. It translates to CASGVATNTGELFF.

The chain joins TRBV18 to TRBJ1-1; TRBD1 matches 7 bases. This CDR3 has 13 residues. J gave up 4 bases and V 4 bases, and 3 bases lay outside the gene matches. Germline CDR1 and CDR2: KGHSH and LQKENI. The CDR3 is CASSQAGGTEAFF. The CDR3 bases are TGTGCCAGCTCACAAGCAGGGGGCACTGAAGCTTTCTTT.

The rearrangement uses TRBV6-4 and TRBJ1-1; unclear D gene. From germline, CDR1 is MRHNA and CDR2 SNTAGT. V dropped 2 bases and J dropped 0 bases, with 7 bases sitting between them. This CDR3 has 14 residues. Here the CDR3 reads CASSDRGMNTEAFF. The DNA of the CDR3 is TGTGCCAGCAGTGACAGAGGAATGAACACTGAAGCTTTCTTT.

J is TRBJ2-1 and V is TRBV5-4; 9 nucleotides line up with TRBD2. CDR1 and CDR2 (germline): SGHNT, YYREEE (reference sequence). After removal of 4 bases from V and 5 bases from J, the junction contained 7 bases not matched to a gene. This CDR3 region has 15 residues. The CDR3 bases are TGTGCCAGCAGCCTGCGGACTAGCGCCAACAATGAGCAGTTCTTC. Encoded protein: CASSLRTSANNEQFF.

This clone was observed once. The J gene is TRBJ2-7, the V gene TRBV6-5; 8 nucleotides agree with TRBD1. Losses at the gene ends were 6 bases for V and 4 bases for J; bases not matched to a gene: 2. CDR1 and CDR2 (germline): MNHEY, SVGAGI. The CDR3 sequence is 12 residues long. The CDR3 region has the DNA TGTGCCAGCAGCCGGACAGGGTACGAGCAGTACTTC. Protein sequence: CASSRTGYEQYF.

Written as DNA, the CDR3 is TGTGCCAGCAGCTCCCCCTCAACCCGGGACAGGGGTTGGGCTTTCTTT. This translates into CASSSPSTRDRGWAFF. V gene TRBV7-8 combines with J gene TRBJ1-1, with 10 bases lining up with TRBD1. The V segment lost 4 bases and the J segment 11 bases; nucleotides outside the gene matches: 16. The germline V gene encodes CDR1 SGHVS and CDR2 FQNEAQ. The CDR3 has 16 amino acids.